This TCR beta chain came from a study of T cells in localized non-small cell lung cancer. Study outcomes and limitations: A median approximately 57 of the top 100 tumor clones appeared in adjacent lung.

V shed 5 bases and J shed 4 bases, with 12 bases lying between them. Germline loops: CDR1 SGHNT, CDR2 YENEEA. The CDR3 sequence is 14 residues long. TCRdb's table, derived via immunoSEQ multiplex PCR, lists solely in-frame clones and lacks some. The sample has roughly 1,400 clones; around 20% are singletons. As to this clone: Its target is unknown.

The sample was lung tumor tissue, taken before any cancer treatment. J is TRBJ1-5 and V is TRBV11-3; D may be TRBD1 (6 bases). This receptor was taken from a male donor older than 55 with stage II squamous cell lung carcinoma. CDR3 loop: CASSPGAGNQPQHF. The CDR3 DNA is TGTGCCAGCAGCCCAGGGGCAGGGAATCAGCCCCAGCATTTT.